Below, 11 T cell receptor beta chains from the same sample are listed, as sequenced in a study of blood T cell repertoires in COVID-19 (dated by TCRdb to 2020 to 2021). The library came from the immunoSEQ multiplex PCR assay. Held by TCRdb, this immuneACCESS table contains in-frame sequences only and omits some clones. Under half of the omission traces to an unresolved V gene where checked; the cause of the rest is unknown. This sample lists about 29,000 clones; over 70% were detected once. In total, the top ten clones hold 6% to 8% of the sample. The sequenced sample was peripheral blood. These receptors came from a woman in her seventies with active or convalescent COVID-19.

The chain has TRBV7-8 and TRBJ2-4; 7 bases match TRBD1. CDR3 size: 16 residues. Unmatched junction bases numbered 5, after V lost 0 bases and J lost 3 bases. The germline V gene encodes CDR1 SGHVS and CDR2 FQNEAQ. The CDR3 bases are TGTGCCAGCAGCTTAGCTCAAGCAGGGGGCAAAAACATTCAGTACTTC. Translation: CASSLAQAGGKNIQYF.

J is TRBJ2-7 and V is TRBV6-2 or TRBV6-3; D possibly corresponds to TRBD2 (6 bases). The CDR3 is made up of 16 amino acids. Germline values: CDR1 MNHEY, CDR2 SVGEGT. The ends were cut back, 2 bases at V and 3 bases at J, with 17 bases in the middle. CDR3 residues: CASSYGGELIRYEQYF. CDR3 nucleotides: TGTGCCAGCAGTTACGGCGGGGAATTAATCCGCTACGAGCAGTACTTC.

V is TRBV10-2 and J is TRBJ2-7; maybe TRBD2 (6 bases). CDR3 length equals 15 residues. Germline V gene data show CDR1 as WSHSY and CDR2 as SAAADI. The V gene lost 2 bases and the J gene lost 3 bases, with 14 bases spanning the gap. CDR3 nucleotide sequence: TGCGCCAGCAGTGAGAGTATTGCGGGAATCTACGAGCAGTACTTC. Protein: CASSESIAGIYEQYF.

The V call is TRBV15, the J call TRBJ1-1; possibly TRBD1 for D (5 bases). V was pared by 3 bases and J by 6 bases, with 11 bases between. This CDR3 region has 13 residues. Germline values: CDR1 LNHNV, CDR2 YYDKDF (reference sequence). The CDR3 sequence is CATSRPQGSEAFF. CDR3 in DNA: TGTGCCACCAGCAGGCCCCAGGGCTCTGAAGCTTTCTTT.

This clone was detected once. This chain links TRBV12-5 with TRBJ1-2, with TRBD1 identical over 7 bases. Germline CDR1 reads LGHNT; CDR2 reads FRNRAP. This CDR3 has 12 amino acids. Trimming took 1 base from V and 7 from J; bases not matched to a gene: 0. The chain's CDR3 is CASGLEGAGYTF. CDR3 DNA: TGTGCTAGTGGTTTGGAGGGGGCTGGCTACACCTTC.

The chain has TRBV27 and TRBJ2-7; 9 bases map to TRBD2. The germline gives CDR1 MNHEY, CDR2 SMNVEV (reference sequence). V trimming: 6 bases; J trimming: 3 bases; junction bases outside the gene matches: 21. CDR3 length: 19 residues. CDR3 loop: CASSRPPTSGSRLGYEQYF. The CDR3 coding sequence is TGTGCCAGCAGCCGACCCCCTACTAGCGGGTCGAGGTTGGGCTACGAGCAGTACTTC.

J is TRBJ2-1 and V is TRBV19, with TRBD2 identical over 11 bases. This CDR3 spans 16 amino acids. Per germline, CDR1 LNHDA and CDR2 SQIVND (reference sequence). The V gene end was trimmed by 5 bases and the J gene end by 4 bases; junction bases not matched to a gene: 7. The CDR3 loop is CASSSTGTSGYNEQFF. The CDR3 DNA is TGTGCCAGTAGTTCAACCGGGACTAGCGGATACAATGAGCAGTTCTTC.

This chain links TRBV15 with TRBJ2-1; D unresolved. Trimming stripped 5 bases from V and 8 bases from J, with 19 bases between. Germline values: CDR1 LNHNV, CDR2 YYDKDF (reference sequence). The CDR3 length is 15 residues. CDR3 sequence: CATSSLSRQSDEQFF. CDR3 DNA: TGTGCCACCAGCTCTCTCTCTCGGCAAAGCGATGAGCAGTTCTTC.

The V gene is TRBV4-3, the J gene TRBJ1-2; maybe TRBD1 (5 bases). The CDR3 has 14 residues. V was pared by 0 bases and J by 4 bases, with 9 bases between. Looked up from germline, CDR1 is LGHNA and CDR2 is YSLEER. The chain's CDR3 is CASSQERGPYGYTF. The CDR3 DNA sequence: TGCGCCAGCAGCCAAGAAAGGGGCCCCTATGGCTACACCTTC.

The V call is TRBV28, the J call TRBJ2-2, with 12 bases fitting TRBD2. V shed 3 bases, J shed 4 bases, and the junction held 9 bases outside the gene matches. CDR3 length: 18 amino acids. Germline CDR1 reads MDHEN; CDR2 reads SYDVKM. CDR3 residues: CASSFWLAGGWSTGELFF. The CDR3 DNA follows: TGTGCCAGCAGTTTTTGGCTAGCGGGAGGGTGGAGCACCGGGGAGCTGTTTTTT.

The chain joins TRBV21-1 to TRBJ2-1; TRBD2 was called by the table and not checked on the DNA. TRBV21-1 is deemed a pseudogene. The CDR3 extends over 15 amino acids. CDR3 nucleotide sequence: TGTGCCAGCAGCGGGAGGGGAGGGTCCTACAATGAGCAGTTCTTC. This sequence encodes CASSGRGGSYNEQFF.